The entry below describes one T cell receptor (beta chain). The target antigen is unknown. This record comes from a study of shared clonotypes between healthy human individuals. Study context: Each donor's CD8 memory used one plate, CD8 naive two, each CD4 subset three.

Trimming cost V 1 base and J 4 bases, with 8 bases left between them. This CDR3 has 13 amino acids. CDR1 and CDR2 from the germline V gene are SGHTA and FQGNSA. The data were produced by immunoSEQ multiplex PCR, yet TCRdb's version contains in-frame clones alone and is incomplete. The data contain millions of clones, around 90% of them seen just once; the ten biggest clones take up roughly 0.14%. Findings and limits, study-wide: Sequencing depth was expected to influence donor clonotype sharing. Compared with memory subsets, naive subsets generally had larger estimated richness. Sharing across several donors was seen in about 5% of naive CD4 clonotypes.

The TCR was taken from a man aged 18-30 years in good health. Sequencing input: naive CD4+ T cells sorted from blood. The subset denotes: CD45RA+ positively selected. The genes are TRBV7-2 and TRBJ2-7; D not resolved. The CDR3 sequence is CASSLGLHYEQYF. Here the CDR3 DNA reads TGTGCCAGCAGCTTAGGACTTCATTACGAGCAGTACTTC.